This TCR beta chain was sequenced during a study of identical twins. CDR1 is MNHEY, CDR2 SVGAGI, per germline. CDR3 length: 16 residues. Trimming at V came to 0 bases and at J to 3 bases, leaving 5 bases not matched to a gene. Using its own MiXCR run on the 5' RACE reads, TCRdb lists one record per CDR3 protein. The sample consists of over 600,000 distinct CDR3 sequences, approximately 21% of them appearing once. These same data were also listed under a study on T cells expressing NK-cell markers.

The TCR comes from a woman between 18 and 29 years old in good health. Input material: PBMCs. The chain employs TRBV6-5 and TRBJ2-7, with TRBD2 matching over 10 bases. In nucleotides, the CDR3 is TGTGCCAGCAGTTACTCGACAGCTAGCGGGAGCTACGAGCAGTACTTC. This sequence encodes CASSYSTASGSYEQYF.